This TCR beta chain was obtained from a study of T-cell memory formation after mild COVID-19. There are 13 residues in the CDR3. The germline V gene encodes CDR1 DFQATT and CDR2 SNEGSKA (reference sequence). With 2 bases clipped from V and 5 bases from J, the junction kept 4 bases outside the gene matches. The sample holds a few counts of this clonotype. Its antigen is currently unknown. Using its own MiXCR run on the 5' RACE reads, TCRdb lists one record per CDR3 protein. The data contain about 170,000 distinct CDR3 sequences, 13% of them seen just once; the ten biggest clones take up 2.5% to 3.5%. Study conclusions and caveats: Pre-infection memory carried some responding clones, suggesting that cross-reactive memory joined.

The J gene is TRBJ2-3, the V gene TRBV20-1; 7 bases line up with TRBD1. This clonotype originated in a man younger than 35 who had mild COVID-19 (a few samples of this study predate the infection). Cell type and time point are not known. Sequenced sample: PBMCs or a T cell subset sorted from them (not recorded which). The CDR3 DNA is TGCAGTGCTAGATTTGCAGGGGGAGATACGCAGTATTTT. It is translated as CSARFAGGDTQYF.